This TCR beta chain was captured in a study of T cell repertoires in cytomegalovirus infection. This clonotype was seen a handful of times. No antigen is known for it. Trimming cost V 6 bases and J 3 bases, with 6 bases left between them. This CDR3 comprises 12 residues. CDR1 is MDHEN and CDR2 is SYDVKM in the germline V gene. TCRdb passed the reads through MiXCR, listing each CDR3 protein once. The table includes about 900,000 distinct CDR3 sequences, under 40% detected once. The J gene is TRBJ2-1, the V gene TRBV28, with D hard to call. This receptor was obtained from a human donor in good health (CMV status not recorded). Some clones in this sample may be carry-over from other donors' samples. The sequenced sample was cultured CD8+ T cells from PBMCs, obtained from culture after CMV antigen stimulation. The CDR3 DNA reads as TGTGCCAGCAGCTGGGACTACAATGAGCAGTTCTTC. It translates to CASSWDYNEQFF.